What follows describes a single T cell receptor (beta chain). Its antigen is undetermined. V lost 7 bases, J lost 1 base, and 11 bases lay in between. The CDR3 has 14 residues. Per germline, CDR1 SNHLY and CDR2 FYNNEI. The sample belongs to a study of vaccination effects on CD4 cells after COVID-19. After expansion with viral peptide pools in the ViraFEST assay, antigen-specific CD4+ T cells were sequenced. Isolating CD4+ T cells followed about 11 days of culture. Vaccine recipients had no previous SARS-CoV-2 infection; their nucleocapsid antibodies were negative. Cultures got half-medium changes with IL-2 on days 3 and 7. Data came from immunoSEQ multiplex PCR; TCRdb stores just in-frame clones and leaves some out. Of about 43,000 clones detected, around 78% appear once; the ten largest clones hold more than 10%.

This clonotype was sampled from a human donor who received a COVID-19 vaccine. The sequencing here drew on CD4+ T cells from PBMCs cultured with SARS-CoV-2 spike peptides, taken before COVID-19 vaccination. The rearrangement joins TRBV2 to TRBJ2-1; D is unresolved. The CDR3 DNA sequence: TGTGCCAGCACCCCAGAAGAATCCTACAATGAGCAGTTCTTC. This sequence encodes CASTPEESYNEQFF.